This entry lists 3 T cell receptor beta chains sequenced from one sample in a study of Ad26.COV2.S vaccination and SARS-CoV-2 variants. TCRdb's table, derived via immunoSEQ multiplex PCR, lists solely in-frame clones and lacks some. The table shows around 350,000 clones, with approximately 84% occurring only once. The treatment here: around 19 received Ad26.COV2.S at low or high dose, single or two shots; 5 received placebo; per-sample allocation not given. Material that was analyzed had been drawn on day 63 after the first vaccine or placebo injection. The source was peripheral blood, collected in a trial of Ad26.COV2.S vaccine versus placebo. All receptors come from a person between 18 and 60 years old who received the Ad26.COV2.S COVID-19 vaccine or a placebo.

Here the CDR3 reads CASSLAMQLDRIQYF. In DNA form, the CDR3 reads TGTGCCAGCAGCTTAGCGATGCAACTGGACAGGATTCAGTACTTC. The rearrangement joins TRBV7-9 to TRBJ2-4; 7 bases agree with TRBD1. The CDR3 is made up of 15 amino acids. Germline loops: CDR1 SEHNR, CDR2 FQNEAQ (reference sequence). J gave up 10 bases and V 0 bases, and 9 bases lay outside the gene matches.

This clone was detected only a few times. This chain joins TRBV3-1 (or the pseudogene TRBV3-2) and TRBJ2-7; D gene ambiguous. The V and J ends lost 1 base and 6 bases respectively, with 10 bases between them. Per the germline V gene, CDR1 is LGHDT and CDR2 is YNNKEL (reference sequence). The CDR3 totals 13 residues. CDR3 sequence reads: CASSQGTWLEQYF. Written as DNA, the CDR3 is TGTGCCAGCAGCCAAGGGACCTGGCTCGAGCAGTACTTC.

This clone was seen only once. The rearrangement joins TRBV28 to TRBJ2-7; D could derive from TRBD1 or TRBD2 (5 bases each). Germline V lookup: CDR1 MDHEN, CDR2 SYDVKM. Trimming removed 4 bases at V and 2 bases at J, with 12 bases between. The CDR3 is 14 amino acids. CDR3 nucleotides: TGTGCCAGCAGTTCCGGGACCGGGCCCTACGAGCAGTACTTC. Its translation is CASSSGTGPYEQYF.